Listed here are 30 T cell receptor beta chains from one sample, sequenced in a study of CD8 T cells in Susac syndrome. Random hexamers were used to reverse transcribe about 0.5 to 1 ug of RNA. MiXCR, applied by TCRdb to the immunoSEQ multiplex PCR reads, yields one record per CDR3 protein. Here the sample spans 330,000 or so distinct CDR3 sequences, 89% being singletons. Specimen: CD8+ T cells from PBMCs. Receptors were obtained from a human donor with multiple sclerosis.

This rearrangement joins TRBV6-5 to TRBJ2-7; the D gene is possibly TRBD2 (6 bases). The CDR3 extends over 14 amino acids. The ends were cut back, 3 bases at V and 2 bases at J, with 11 bases in the middle. Germline V gene sequence: CDR1 MNHEY, CDR2 SVGAGI. DNA for the CDR3: TGTGCCAGCAGTTATTTCCGGGGGACCTACGAGCAGTACTTC. Amino acids: CASSYFRGTYEQYF.

This clonotype has only one observation. The CDR3 sequence is CASSLGTSGNTDTQYF. In DNA, the CDR3 is TGCGCCAGCAGCTTGGGGACTAGCGGGAACACAGATACGCAGTATTTT. The genes are TRBV5-1 and TRBJ2-3; TRBD2 matches at 12 bases. With 0 bases clipped from V and 2 bases from J, the junction kept 1 base outside the gene matches. The CDR3 runs 16 residues. Germline V CDR1 and CDR2: SGHRS, YFSETQ.

This chain uses TRBV13 with TRBJ2-5, with 8 bases that match TRBD2. The CDR3 length is 17 residues. CDR1 and CDR2 (germline): PRHDT, FYEKMQ (reference sequence). V lost 1 base, J lost 3 bases, and 10 bases stayed unmatched. The CDR3 reads CASSLVGFGGRKETQYF. CDR3 DNA: TGTGCCAGCAGCTTAGTTGGTTTCGGCGGGAGGAAAGAGACCCAGTACTTC. Full variable domain (remainder filled in from reference TRBV13 and TRBJ2-5): AAGVIQSPRHLIKEKRETATLKCYPIPRHDTVYWYQQGPGQDPQFLISFYEKMQSDKGSIPDRFSAQQFSDYHSELNMSSLELGDSALYFCASSLVGFGGRKETQYFGPGTRLLVL.

J is TRBJ1-2 and V is TRBV9, with D unresolved. Germline-derived CDR1 and CDR2 are SGDLS and YYNGEE. V lost 0 bases, J lost 4 bases, and 13 bases lay in between. The length of the CDR3 is 15 residues. The chain's CDR3 is CASSVALGAAYGYTF. The CDR3 region has the DNA TGTGCCAGCAGCGTAGCTCTGGGCGCTGCCTATGGCTACACCTTC.

V gene TRBV24-1 combines with J gene TRBJ2-7, with 7 bases identical to TRBD2. CDR3 size: 16 residues. Trimming removed 5 bases from V and 3 bases from J; junction bases left unmatched: 12. The germline V gene encodes CDR1 KGHDR and CDR2 SFDVKD. CDR3 nucleotides: TGTGCCACCAGTGCCTTCACCCGGGAGGTAATCTACGAGCAGTACTTC. Translation gives CATSAFTREVIYEQYF.

This clonotype was recorded only once. This chain uses TRBV6-2 or TRBV6-3 with TRBJ2-3; D is perhaps TRBD2 (5 bases). The CDR3 is 14 residues long. CDR1 and CDR2 from the germline V gene are MNHEY and SVGEGT. Trimming took 8 bases from V and 4 from J, leaving 16 bases between them. This chain's CDR3 is CASSEGEEADTQYF. The CDR3, as DNA: TGTGCCAGCTCAGAGGGAGAGGAGGCAGATACGCAGTATTTT.

The chain joins TRBV6-2 or TRBV6-3 to TRBJ2-2; 9 nucleotides agree with TRBD1. CDR3 length equals 18 residues. V trimming: 8 bases; J trimming: 5 bases; junction bases outside the gene matches: 18. CDR1 and CDR2 from the germline V gene are MNHEY and SVGEGT. The CDR3 DNA sequence: TGTGCCAGCCCACCACCGGAGGGAGGACAGGGGATTACCGGGGAGCTGTTTTTT. Encoded protein: CASPPPEGGQGITGELFF.

This chain joins TRBV5-6 and TRBJ2-7; D gene uncertain. Germline V lookup: CDR1 SGHDT, CDR2 YYEEEE. Trimming pared 4 bases from V and 5 bases from J, leaving 13 bases between. CDR3 size: 13 residues. The CDR3 here is CASSNGRDHEQYF. The CDR3 nucleotides are TGTGCCAGCAGCAACGGACGAGACCACGAGCAGTACTTC. Complete variable domain (other parts from reference TRBV5-6 and TRBJ2-7): DAGVTQSPTHLIKTRGQQVTLRCSPKSGHDTVSWYQQALGQGPQFIFQYYEEEERQRGNFPDRFSGHQFPNYSSELNVNALLLGDSALYLCASSNGRDHEQYFGPGTRLTVT.

This clonotype was picked up one time. The chain recombines TRBV9 with TRBJ2-1, with D perhaps TRBD2 (6 bases). This CDR3 comprises 14 residues. Trimming shortened V by 1 base and J by 6 bases, and 11 bases separated the two germline ends. Germline lookup yields CDR1 SGDLS and CDR2 YYNGEE. CDR3 loop: CASSVTGVPNEQFF. The CDR3 nucleotides are TGTGCCAGCAGCGTAACGGGAGTCCCCAATGAGCAGTTCTTC.

The gene calls are TRBV6-1 and TRBJ2-5, with 7 bases identical to TRBD1. V lost 5 bases, J lost 5 bases, and 14 bases stayed unmatched. The CDR3 consists of 16 residues. Germline CDR1 and CDR2: MNHNS and SASEGT. Written as DNA, the CDR3 is TGTGCCAGCAGTCGTAGGGGGCCCAACCTCTGGGAGACCCAGTACTTC. Residues: CASSRRGPNLWETQYF.

The chain couples TRBV4-3 to TRBJ1-1; 9 nucleotides match TRBD1. The V segment lost 8 bases and the J segment 3 bases; nucleotides outside the gene matches: 4. This CDR3 spans 13 amino acids. Germline loops: CDR1 LGHNA, CDR2 YSLEER. The CDR3 region has the DNA TGCGCCAGCGGGACAGGGATGGACACTGAAGCTTTCTTT. Its protein is CASGTGMDTEAFF.

The chain is built from TRBV19 and TRBJ2-7, with 8 positions matching TRBD1. The CDR3 has 14 amino acids. The ends lost 5 bases at V and 4 bases at J; junction bases unmatched: 7. Germline V gives CDR1 LNHDA, CDR2 SQIVND (reference sequence). This CDR3 reads CASSGAGQGYEQYF. The CDR3 bases are TGTGCCAGTAGTGGCGCCGGACAGGGTTACGAGCAGTACTTC.

The rearrangement uses TRBV7-9 and TRBJ2-7, with a weak D call TRBD1 (5 bases). The CDR3 has 14 residues. With 3 bases removed from V and 6 bases from J, the gap between germline ends came to 15 bases. Germline V CDR1 and CDR2: SEHNR, FQNEAQ (reference sequence). Written as DNA, the CDR3 is TGTGCCAGCAGCTTTATATTAGGGGTCGGCGAGCAGTACTTC. It codes for CASSFILGVGEQYF. The full variable domain, rest sourced from reference TRBV7-9 and TRBJ2-7, is DTGVSQNPRHKITKRGQNVTFRCDPISEHNRLYWYRQTLGQGPEFLTYFQNEAQLEKSRLLSDRFSAERPKGSFSTLEIQRTEQGDSAMYLCASSFILGVGEQYFGPGTRLTVT.

The chain carries TRBV4-2 and TRBJ1-6; a possible D gene is TRBD1 (6 bases). Germline lookup yields CDR1 LGHNA and CDR2 YNFKEQ. The CDR3 runs to 17 residues. V was cut by 0 bases and J by 4 bases, with 13 bases left in between. In nucleotides, the CDR3 is TGTGCCAGCAGCCAAGACGGGGACACCCCATATAATTCACCCCTCCACTTT. Translated, it gives CASSQDGDTPYNSPLHF.

The J gene is TRBJ1-1, the V gene TRBV19, with 9 bases fitting TRBD1. The CDR3 is made up of 13 amino acids. Per germline, CDR1 LNHDA and CDR2 SQIVND (reference sequence). V was pared by 7 bases and J by 3 bases, with 3 bases of the junction left unmatched. In DNA, the CDR3 is TGTGCCAGTACGACAGGGGGGGACACTGAAGCTTTCTTT. Translated: CASTTGGDTEAFF.

This sequence joins TRBV11-3 and TRBJ1-1; D may be TRBD1 (5 bases). This CDR3 comprises 13 residues. Trimming cost V 1 base and J 13 bases, with 16 bases left between them. Germline V gene data show CDR1 as SGHNT and CDR2 as YENEEA. In DNA form, the CDR3 reads TGTGCCAGCAGCTTAGCTGAGGGGTCTAAGCTTTTCTTT. It specifies CASSLAEGSKLFF. The complete variable domain, with remaining parts taken from reference TRBV11-3 and TRBJ1-1, reads EAGVVQSPRYKIIEKKQPVAFWCNPISGHNTLYWYLQNLGQGPELLIRYENEEAVDDSQLPKDRFSAERLKGVDSTLKIQPAELGDSAVYLCASSLAEGSKLFFGQGTRLTVV.

The chain uses TRBV7-9 and TRBJ1-2; D call uncertain. The V end lost 1 base, the J end lost 7 bases, and 10 bases lay between the germline ends. Germline V gives CDR1 SEHNR, CDR2 FQNEAQ (reference sequence). The CDR3 sequence is 13 residues long. CDR3 DNA: TGTGCCAGCAGCTTAGGCGGACCAAGTGGCTACACCTTC. Encoded protein: CASSLGGPSGYTF.

CDR3 nucleotides: TGTGCCAGTAGTCCTTCTAGCACAGATACGCAGTATTTT. Its protein product is CASSPSSTDTQYF. This sequence joins TRBV19 and TRBJ2-3; D is undetermined. CDR1 and CDR2 (germline): LNHDA, SQIVND (reference sequence). The CDR3 has 13 residues. V was trimmed by 5 bases and J by 0 bases, leaving 6 bases between them.

The rearrangement links TRBV29-1 to TRBJ1-2; D not certain. V was cut by 3 bases and J by 0 bases, with 14 bases left in between. The V gene's germline CDR1 is SQVTM and CDR2 ANQGSEA. The CDR3 totals 15 residues. CDR3 region: CSVDPPTGANYGYTF. For the CDR3, the DNA is TGCAGCGTTGACCCCCCAACGGGAGCTAACTATGGCTACACCTTC.

CDR3: CATSDLWGAQETQYF. The CDR3 nucleotides read TGTGCCACCAGTGATTTATGGGGAGCCCAAGAGACCCAGTACTTC. The chain recombines TRBV24-1 with TRBJ2-5, with D maybe TRBD2 (5 bases). V was trimmed by 1 base and J by 1 base, leaving 9 bases between them. Germline CDR1 is KGHDR and CDR2 is SFDVKD. CDR3 length: 15 residues.

The chain is built from TRBV6-4 and TRBJ2-2; TRBD2 might be the D (6 bases). Germline assignment: CDR1 MRHNA and CDR2 SNTAGT. The CDR3 runs 17 residues. Trimming stripped 0 bases from V and 6 bases from J, with 17 bases between. The CDR3 nucleotides are TGTGCCAGCAGTGACTCGGTCTGGGGAGGTAACCCCGGGGAGCTGTTTTTT. It specifies CASSDSVWGGNPGELFF.

The chain employs TRBV11-3 and TRBJ2-1; possibly TRBD1 for D (5 bases). Germline lookup yields CDR1 SGHNT and CDR2 YENEEA. Between the trimmed V and J ends, which lost 3 bases and 4 bases, there was a span of 7 bases. CDR3 length equals 13 residues. CDR3 sequence reads: CASSLTEYNEQFF. CDR3 bases: TGTGCCAGCAGCTTGACAGAGTACAATGAGCAGTTCTTC. Full variable domain (outside the CDR3, taken from reference TRBV11-3 and TRBJ2-1): EAGVVQSPRYKIIEKKQPVAFWCNPISGHNTLYWYLQNLGQGPELLIRYENEEAVDDSQLPKDRFSAERLKGVDSTLKIQPAELGDSAVYLCASSLTEYNEQFFGPGTRLTVL.

The rearrangement joins TRBV14 to TRBJ1-2; D not certain. This CDR3 spans 14 amino acids. The germline V gene has CDR1 SGHDN and CDR2 FVKESK. Trimming removed 2 bases from V and 2 bases from J, with 9 bases in between. CDR3 amino acids: CASSQIYANYGYTF. CDR3 sequence (DNA): TGTGCCAGCAGCCAAATCTATGCCAACTATGGCTACACCTTC.

The chain links TRBV3-1 to TRBJ2-3; D remains ambiguous. This CDR3 region has 15 residues. V lost 5 bases and J lost 4, with 16 bases in between. Germline V CDR1 and CDR2: LGHDT, YNNKEL (reference sequence). The CDR3 sequence: CASSDGEKFADTQYF. In DNA form, the CDR3 reads TGTGCCAGCAGCGACGGAGAGAAATTCGCAGATACGCAGTATTTT.

The V gene is TRBV29-1, the J gene TRBJ2-2; 8 bases agree with TRBD1. Germline loops: CDR1 SQVTM, CDR2 ANQGSEA. Losses at the gene ends were 4 bases for V and 6 bases for J; bases not matched to a gene: 7. The CDR3 totals 14 residues. The CDR3 bases are TGCAGCGTTGCAGGGGGACAGGAAGCCGGGGAGCTGTTTTTT. Amino acids: CSVAGGQEAGELFF.

J is TRBJ2-7 and V is TRBV7-6, with 8 positions matching TRBD1. Per the germline V gene, CDR1 is SGHVS and CDR2 is FNYEAQ. V shed 3 bases, J shed 5 bases, and the junction held 9 bases outside the gene matches. This CDR3 is built from 15 residues. DNA of the CDR3: TGTGCCAGCAGCTTTTCGGACAGGGAATTAAACGAGCAGTACTTC. This sequence encodes CASSFSDRELNEQYF.

This clonotype was counted once. The V and J genes are TRBV6-4 and TRBJ2-1, with D tentatively TRBD1 or TRBD2 (5 bases each). V lost 3 bases and J 11 bases, leaving 11 bases between the germline ends. Germline CDR1 MRHNA, CDR2 SNTAGT. The CDR3 covers 12 residues. The CDR3: CASSDSGTKQFF. For the CDR3, the DNA is TGTGCCAGCAGTGATTCCGGGACGAAGCAGTTCTTC.

This chain joins TRBV5-1 and TRBJ2-5, with D maybe TRBD2 (5 bases). CDR3 length: 14 residues. CDR1 and CDR2 (germline): SGHRS, YFSETQ. The V gene lost 6 bases and the J gene lost 5 bases, with 17 bases spanning the gap. CDR3 in amino acids: CASNLRGFGETQYF. The CDR3 nucleotides read TGCGCCAGCAATCTTCGGGGATTCGGCGAGACCCAGTACTTC.

This clonotype has more than one count but fewer than ten. J is TRBJ2-7 and V is TRBV4-1, with D perhaps TRBD1 (5 bases). This CDR3 is built from 14 residues. The germline gives CDR1 MGHRA, CDR2 YSYEKL. Trimming removed 4 bases from V and 3 bases from J, with 13 bases in between. As DNA, the CDR3 is TGCGCCAGCAGCCCAAAAGTCAGGGACTACGAGCAGTACTTC. Amino acids: CASSPKVRDYEQYF.

In this sample, this clonotype turned up a few times. The V gene is TRBV9, the J gene TRBJ2-1; 13 bases match TRBD2. CDR1 and CDR2 from the germline V gene are SGDLS and YYNGEE. V lost 0 bases, J lost 7 bases, and 4 bases stayed unmatched. The CDR3 is 16 residues long. The CDR3 DNA is TGTGCCAGCAGCGTAGGCCGGACTAGCGGGAGTAATGAGCAGTTCTTC. It encodes CASSVGRTSGSNEQFF. Drawing the rest from reference TRBV9 and TRBJ2-1, the complete variable domain is DSGVTQTPKHLITATGQRVTLRCSPRSGDLSVYWYQQSLDQGLQFLIQYYNGEERAKGNILERFSAQQFPDLHSELNLSSLELGDSALYFCASSVGRTSGSNEQFFGPGTRLTVL.